The 4 T cell receptor beta chains given below trace back to one sample, sequenced in a study of blood T cells in healthy people across ages. It was with a sample-barcoded 5' primer and a J-beta primer mix that a second PCR of roughly 7 to 12 cycles was run. TCRdb re-called the 5' RACE reads with MiXCR, one entry per CDR3 protein. The profile shows about a million distinct CDR3 sequences, about 48% of them singletons. The sequenced sample was blood. The receptors originated from a man aged 30-40 years in good health.

V usage is TRBV5-1 and J usage is TRBJ2-4, with 7 bases identical to TRBD1. Unmatched junction bases numbered 11, after V lost 3 bases and J lost 8 bases. The CDR3 covers 15 residues. Looked up from germline, CDR1 is SGHRS and CDR2 is YFSETQ. CDR3 DNA: TGCGCCAGCAGCTGGTCCGACAGGGAAAGGGACATTCAGTACTTC. Translation gives CASSWSDRERDIQYF.

The rearrangement joins TRBV3-1 to TRBJ1-2, with D uncertain. Germline CDR1 reads LGHDT; CDR2 reads YNNKEL (reference sequence). The CDR3 is 14 residues long. V gave up 1 base and J gave up 7 bases, with 13 bases separating them. CDR3 nucleotide sequence: TGTGCCAGCAGCCAAGGACCCGCAGTCTTTGGCTACACCTTC. Protein: CASSQGPAVFGYTF.

This clonotype was counted between two and nine times. This sequence joins TRBV7-9 and TRBJ2-3, with D hard to call. V lost 5 bases, J lost 0 bases, and 12 bases lay in between. The CDR3 totals 15 residues. Germline V gene lookup returns CDR1 SEHNR and CDR2 FQNEAQ (reference sequence). CDR3 sequence: CASSLREVSTDTQYF. As DNA, the CDR3 is TGTGCCAGCAGCCTTAGAGAGGTTAGCACAGATACGCAGTATTTT.

This chain links TRBV15 with TRBJ1-1; no reliable D call. Germline CDR1 reads LNHNV; CDR2 reads YYDKDF (reference sequence). This CDR3 is built from 15 residues. V was cut by 0 bases and J by 1 base, with 9 bases left in between. The CDR3, as DNA: TGTGCCACCAGCAGAGATCGGCTTCCGAACACTGAAGCTTTCTTT. This sequence encodes CATSRDRLPNTEAFF.